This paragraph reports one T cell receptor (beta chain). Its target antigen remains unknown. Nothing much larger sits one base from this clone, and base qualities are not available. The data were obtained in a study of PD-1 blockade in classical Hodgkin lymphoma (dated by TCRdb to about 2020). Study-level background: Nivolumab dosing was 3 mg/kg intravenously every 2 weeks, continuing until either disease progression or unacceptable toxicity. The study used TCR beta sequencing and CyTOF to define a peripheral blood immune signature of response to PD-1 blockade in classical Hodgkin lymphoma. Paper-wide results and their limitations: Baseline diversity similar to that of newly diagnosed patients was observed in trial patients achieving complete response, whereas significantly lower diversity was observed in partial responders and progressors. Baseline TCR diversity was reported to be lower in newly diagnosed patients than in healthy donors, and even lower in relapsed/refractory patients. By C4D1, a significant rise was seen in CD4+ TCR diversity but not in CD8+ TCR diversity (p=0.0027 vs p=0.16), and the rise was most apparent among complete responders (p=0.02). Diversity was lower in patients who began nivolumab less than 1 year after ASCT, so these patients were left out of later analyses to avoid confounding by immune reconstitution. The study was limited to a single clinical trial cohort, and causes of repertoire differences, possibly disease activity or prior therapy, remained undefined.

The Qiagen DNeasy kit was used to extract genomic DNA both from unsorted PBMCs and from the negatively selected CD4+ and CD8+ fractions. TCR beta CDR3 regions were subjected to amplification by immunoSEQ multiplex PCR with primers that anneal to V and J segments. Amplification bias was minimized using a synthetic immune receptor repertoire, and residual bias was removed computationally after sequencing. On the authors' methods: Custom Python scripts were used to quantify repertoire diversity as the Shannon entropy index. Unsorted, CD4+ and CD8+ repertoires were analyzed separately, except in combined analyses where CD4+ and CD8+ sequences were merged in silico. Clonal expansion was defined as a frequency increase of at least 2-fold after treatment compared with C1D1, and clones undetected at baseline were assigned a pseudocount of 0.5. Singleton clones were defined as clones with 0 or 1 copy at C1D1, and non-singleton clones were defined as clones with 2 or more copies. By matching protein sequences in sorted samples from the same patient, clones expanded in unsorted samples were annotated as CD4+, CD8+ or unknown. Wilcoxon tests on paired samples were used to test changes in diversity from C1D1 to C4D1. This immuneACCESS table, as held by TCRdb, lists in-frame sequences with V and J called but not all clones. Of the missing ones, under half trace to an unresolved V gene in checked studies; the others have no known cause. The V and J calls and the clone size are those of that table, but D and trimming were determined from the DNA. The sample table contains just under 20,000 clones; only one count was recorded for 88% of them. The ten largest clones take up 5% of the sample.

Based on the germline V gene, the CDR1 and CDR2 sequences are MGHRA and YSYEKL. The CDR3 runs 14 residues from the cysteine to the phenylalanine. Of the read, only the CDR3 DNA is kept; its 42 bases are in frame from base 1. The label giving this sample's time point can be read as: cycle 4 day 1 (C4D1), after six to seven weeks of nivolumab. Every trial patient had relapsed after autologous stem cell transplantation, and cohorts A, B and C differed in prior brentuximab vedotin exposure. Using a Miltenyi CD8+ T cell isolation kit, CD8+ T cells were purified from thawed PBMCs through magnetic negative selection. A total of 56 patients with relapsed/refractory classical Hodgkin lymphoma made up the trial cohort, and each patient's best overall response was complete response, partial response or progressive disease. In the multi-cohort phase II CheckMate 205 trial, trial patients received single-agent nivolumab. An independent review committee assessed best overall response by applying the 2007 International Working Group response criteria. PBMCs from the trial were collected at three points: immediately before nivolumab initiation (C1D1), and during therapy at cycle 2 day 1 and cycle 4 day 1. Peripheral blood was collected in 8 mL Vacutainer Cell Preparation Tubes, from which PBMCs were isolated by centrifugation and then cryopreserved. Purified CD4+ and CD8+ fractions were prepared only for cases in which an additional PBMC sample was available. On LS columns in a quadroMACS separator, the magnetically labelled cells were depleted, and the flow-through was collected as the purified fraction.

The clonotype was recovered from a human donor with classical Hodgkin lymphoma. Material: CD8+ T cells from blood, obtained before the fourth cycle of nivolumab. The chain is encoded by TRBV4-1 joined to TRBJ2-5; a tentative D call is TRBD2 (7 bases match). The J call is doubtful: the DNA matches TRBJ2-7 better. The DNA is TGCGCCAGCAGCCAGGGGGGGGCACCCTACGAGCAGTACTTC. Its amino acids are CASSQGGAPYEQYF.